This T cell receptor beta chain emerged from a study of monozygotic twins with inflammatory bowel disease. No DNA is given; TCRdb re-called the 5' RACE reads and lists each CDR3 protein once. This sample's table has 300,000 to 350,000 distinct CDR3 sequences. Germline V CDR1 and CDR2: SGHTA, FQGTGA. The CDR3 spans 19 residues. This receptor was obtained from a human donor with ulcerative colitis or Crohn's disease, or a healthy co-twin of an affected twin (not recorded which). Sequencing was carried out using blood. This chain links TRBV7-3 with TRBJ2-1; with no DNA, the TCRdb D assignment of TRBD2 cannot be verified. CDR3 amino acids: CASSLEGPRWTSGSYEQFF.